Shown below are 18 T cell receptor beta chains from a single sample sequenced in a study of tumor-infiltrating lymphocytes in primary liver carcinoma. The researchers produced TCR beta cDNA from about 510 ng total RNA with a constant-region primer. Researchers made the TCR beta libraries by running three nested multiplex PCR rounds with slightly modified ARM-PCR. With TRBV1-TRBV30 forward primers and a C-beta reverse primer, the first two PCR rounds were run for around 11 cycles each. TCRdb re-analysed the multiplex PCR reads in MiXCR, keeping a single row per CDR3 protein. This sample yields fewer than 400,000 distinct CDR3 sequences, of which almost 60% are seen a single time; 15% to 20% belongs to the top ten. Germline DNA was also extracted, while the blood RNA originated from unsorted whole blood. Sequences were obtained from peripheral blood. The receptors originated from a woman in her twenties or thirties with primary liver carcinoma and hepatitis B virus infection.

On this clonotype itself: Germline is not matched at one junction end, which may reflect a read error. V and J are TRBV6-5 and TRBJ1-2; tentative D call: TRBD1 (6 bases). The CDR3 sequence is 13 residues long. Per the germline V gene, CDR1 is MNHEY and CDR2 is SVGAGI. DNA for the CDR3: TGTGCCAGCAGTAGGGTAGGGGGAAATGGCCACACCTTC. Translation: CASSRVGGNGHTF.

This clonotype has only a few counts. The CDR3 DNA reads TGTGCAACCTCCACCCGGGGACAAAGCTCTGGGGCCAACGTCCTGACTTTC. Translating gives CATSTRGQSSGANVLTF. The chain employs TRBV6-1 and TRBJ2-6; TRBD1 is a possible D gene (6 bases). Looked up from germline, CDR1 is MNHNS and CDR2 is SASEGT. This CDR3 contains 17 residues.

This clonotype was seen repeatedly, ten times or more. The chain couples TRBV29-1 to TRBJ2-7; D gene unclear. CDR3 length: 9 residues. CDR1 and CDR2 (germline): SQVTM, ANQGSEA. V dropped 6 bases and J dropped 0 bases, with 0 bases sitting between them. The CDR3, as DNA: TGCAGCGTCTCCTACGAGCAGTACTTC. Protein product: CSVSYEQYF.

This chain links TRBV24-1 with TRBJ2-3, with D uncertain. This CDR3 region has 11 residues. Germline CDR1 is KGHDR and CDR2 is SFDVKD. Trimming removed 2 bases at V and 6 bases at J, with 2 bases between. CDR3 loop: CATSDSDTQYF. Here the CDR3 DNA reads TGTGCCACCAGTGATTCTGATACGCAGTATTTT.

This clonotype came up once. V and J are TRBV9 and TRBJ1-1; possible D gene TRBD1, 5 bases. Trimming took 3 bases from V and 2 from J, leaving 8 bases between them. The CDR3 is 13 residues long. Germline V gene sequence: CDR1 SGDLS, CDR2 YYNGEE. The CDR3 sequence: CASSGQPNTEAFF. CDR3 DNA sequence: TGTGCCAGCAGCGGACAGCCTAACACTGAAGCTTTCTTT.

This clonotype was seen a single time. One base away lies a much larger clone, so this may be a sequencing read error. The chain carries TRBV29-1 and TRBJ2-7; TRBD1 aligns across 7 bases. The CDR3 has 13 amino acids. In germline, CDR1 is SQVTM, CDR2 ANQGSEA. The J segment lost 7 bases and the V segment lost 6 bases, leaving 12 bases of the junction unmatched. The CDR3 sequence: CSVMIGGVWEQYF. In DNA, the CDR3 is TGCAGCGTGATGATAGGGGGCGTTTGGGAGCAGTACTTC.

Regarding this clonotype: This could be a read error, since a much larger clone is one nucleotide away. This chain joins TRBV5-5 and TRBJ1-5; D unclear. The CDR3 is made up of 13 amino acids. Germline assignment: CDR1 SGHKS and CDR2 YYEKEE (reference sequence). The V end was cut by 0 bases, the J end by 6 bases, with 7 bases between. The CDR3 reads CASSLDGSQPQHF. CDR3 nucleotides: TGTGCCAGCAGCTTGGACGGGAGTCAGCCCCAGCATTTT.

The chain employs TRBV4-3 and TRBJ2-1; 10 nucleotides agree with TRBD2. V lost 0 bases and J lost 5; bases outside the gene matches: 4. CDR1 and CDR2 (germline): LGHNA, YSLEER. CDR3 length: 16 amino acids. The CDR3 coding sequence is TGCGCCAGCAGCCAAGAGGGAGGACTAGCGGACAATGAGCAGTTCTTC. Translation: CASSQEGGLADNEQFF.

Of note for this clonotype: A read error may account for a junction end that differs from germline. V gene TRBV11-2 combines with J gene TRBJ2-5, with D possibly TRBD2 on 6 matching bases. This CDR3 contains 15 residues. Germline V CDR1 and CDR2: SGHAT, FQNNGV. DNA for the CDR3: TGTGCCAGCAGCTTATCCCAGGGAGGTCGGGAGAGCCAGTACTTC. The encoded protein is CASSLSQGGRESQYF.

This clonotype was seen a single time. Mismatch with germline at one junction end may stem from a read error. The chain employs TRBV14 and TRBJ1-4; D gene uncertain. In germline, CDR1 is SGHDN, CDR2 FVKESK. The CDR3 totals 14 residues. The DNA of the CDR3 is TGTGCCAGCAGCCAGGCCCCTCTTGGTGAAAAACTGCTTTTT. This gives the protein CASSQAPLGEKLLF.

In its sample, this clonotype was seen once. A much more abundant neighbour one base away suggests this may be a read error. V is TRBV12-3 or TRBV12-4 and J is TRBJ2-3; D possibly corresponds to TRBD1 (5 bases). This CDR3 comprises 12 residues. The chain's CDR3 is CASPETASTLYF. The CDR3 DNA follows: TGTGCCAGCCCGGAGACAGCCTCGACGCTGTATTTT.

Points on this clonotype: The CDR3 carries no conserved terminal phenylalanine or tryptophan, so it likely arises from a read error. The rearrangement uses TRBV11-3 and TRBJ2-2; TRBD2 is a possible D gene (5 bases). CDR1 is SGHNT, CDR2 YENEEA, per germline. This CDR3 region has 12 residues. V was trimmed by 9 bases and J by 7 bases, leaving 12 bases between them. Written as DNA, the CDR3 is TGTGCCAGTAGCGCCCATCGCGGGGAGCTGTTTTTG. This sequence encodes CASSAHRGELFL.

The J gene is TRBJ1-5, the V gene TRBV19; 9 nucleotides align to TRBD1. The CDR3 loop spans 15 amino acids. The J segment lost 7 bases and the V segment lost 6 bases, leaving 10 bases of the junction unmatched. Germline-derived CDR1 and CDR2 are LNHDA and SQIVND (reference sequence). The CDR3 here is CASSDPTGGGQPQHF. The DNA for the CDR3 is TGTGCCAGTAGCGATCCAACAGGGGGCGGGCAGCCCCAGCATTTT.

V gene TRBV6-2 or TRBV6-3 combines with J gene TRBJ1-5; tentative D call: TRBD1 (5 bases). V shed 2 bases and J shed 13 bases, with 18 bases lying between them. From germline, CDR1 is MNHEY and CDR2 SVGEGT. CDR3 length equals 14 residues. CDR3 in DNA: TGTGCCAGCAGTTACCCCGGGGCACGGCAGCATCAGCATTTT. Translation: CASSYPGARQHQHF.

This clonotype was counted many times. This chain connects TRBV29-1 to TRBJ2-5; 12 nucleotides line up with TRBD2. Germline CDR1 SQVTM, CDR2 ANQGSEA. This CDR3 is built from 18 residues. The trim removed 0 bases at V and 4 bases at J, leaving 12 bases unmatched. CDR3 sequence reads: CSVEDLRVLAGGGETQYF. CDR3 DNA: TGCAGCGTTGAAGATCTAAGGGTTCTAGCGGGAGGGGGAGAGACCCAGTACTTC.

Comments on this clonotype: A junction end diverges from the germline sequence, so it may reflect a read error. The V call is TRBV11-1, the J call TRBJ2-1; TRBD1 or TRBD2 may be the D gene (5 bases each). CDR3 length equals 18 residues. Germline V gene lookup returns CDR1 SGHAT and CDR2 FQDESV (reference sequence). The CDR3 DNA reads as TGTGCCGGCAGCTTATTGGCTGTGGGGATCTCCAGGGAGCGTGAGCAGTTCTTC. It yields the protein CAGSLLAVGISREREQFF. The full variable domain, its missing parts supplied by reference TRBV11-1 and TRBJ2-1, is EAEVAQSPRYKITEKSQAVAFWCDPISGHATLYWYRQILGQGPELLVQFQDESVVDDSQLPKDRFSAERLKGVDSTLKIQPAELGDSAMYLCAGSLLAVGISREREQFFGPGTRLTVL.

This clonotype appeared a few times. V usage is TRBV10-3 and J usage is TRBJ1-2; 12 positions match TRBD1. The V gene end was trimmed by 3 bases and the J gene end by 0 bases; junction bases not matched to a gene: 5. Germline V gives CDR1 ENHRY, CDR2 SYGVKD. CDR3 length equals 17 residues. The CDR3 bases are TGTGCCATCAGTGACCCGGGACAGGGGGCAGCTAACTATGGCTACACCTTC. Translation: CAISDPGQGAANYGYTF.

The V and J genes are TRBV6-2 or TRBV6-3 and TRBJ1-5; D is ambiguous. The V end was cut by 0 bases, the J end by 4 bases, with 10 bases between. The germline CDR1 and CDR2 sequences are MNHEY and SVGEGT. The CDR3 loop spans 15 amino acids. The CDR3 nucleotides are TGTGCCAGCAGTTACTCAGGCCAGTTTAATCAGCCCCAGCATTTT. This gives the protein CASSYSGQFNQPQHF.